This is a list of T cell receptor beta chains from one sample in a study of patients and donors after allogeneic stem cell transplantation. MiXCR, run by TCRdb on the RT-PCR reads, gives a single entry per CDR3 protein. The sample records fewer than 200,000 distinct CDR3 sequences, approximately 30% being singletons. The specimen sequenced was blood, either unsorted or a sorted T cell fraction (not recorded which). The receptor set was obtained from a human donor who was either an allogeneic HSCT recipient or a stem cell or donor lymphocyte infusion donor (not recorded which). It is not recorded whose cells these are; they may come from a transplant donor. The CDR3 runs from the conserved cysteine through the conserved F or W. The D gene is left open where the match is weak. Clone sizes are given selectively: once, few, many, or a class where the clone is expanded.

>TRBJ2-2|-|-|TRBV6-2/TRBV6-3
TGTGCCAGCACAAGGGACTTCACCGGGGGGCTGTTTTTT
CASTRDFTGGLFF
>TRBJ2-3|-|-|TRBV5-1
TGCGCCAGCGGCCTACAGGGTTGGAGCACAGATACGCAGTATTTT
CASGLQGWSTDTQYF
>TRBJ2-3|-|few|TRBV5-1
TGCGCCAGCAGCCGGGACTCATACACAGATACGCAGTATTTT
CASSRDSYTDTQYF
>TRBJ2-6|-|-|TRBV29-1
TGCAGCGTCGGCCCCGACAGGAGGTCTGGGGCCAACGTCCTGACTTTC
CSVGPDRRSGANVLTF
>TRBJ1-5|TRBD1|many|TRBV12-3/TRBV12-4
TGTGCCAGCAGTGACAGGGTCGGGCAGCCCCAGCATTTT
CASSDRVGQPQHF
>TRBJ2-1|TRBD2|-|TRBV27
TGTGCCAGCAGTCATCTGGGGCGGGAGGTAGGCCACAATGAGCAGTTCTTC
CASSHLGREVGHNEQFF
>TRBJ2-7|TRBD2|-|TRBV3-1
TGTGCCAGCAGCCATGGACTAGCGGGCTACGAGCAGTACTTC
CASSHGLAGYEQYF
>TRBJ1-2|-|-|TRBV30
TGTGCCTGGAGTCCCTGGGATGGCTACACCTTC
CAWSPWDGYTF
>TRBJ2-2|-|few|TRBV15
TGTGCCACCAGCAGAGATAGTAGCACCGGGGAGCTGTTTTTT
CATSRDSSTGELFF
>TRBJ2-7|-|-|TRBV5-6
TGTGCCAGCAGCATCCAAGGACAGACCTACGAGCAGTACTTC
CASSIQGQTYEQYF
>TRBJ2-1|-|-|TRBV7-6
TGTGCCAGCAGCCCCTTTCCGGGGGAGCAGTTCTTC
CASSPFPGEQFF
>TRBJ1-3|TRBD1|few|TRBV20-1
TGCAGTGCTGAGAGGGGGCCGGCTGGAAACACCATATATTTT
CSAERGPAGNTIYF
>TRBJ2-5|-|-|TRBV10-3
TGTGCCATCAGTGACAGGTTCCAAGAGACCCAGTACTTC
CAISDRFQETQYF
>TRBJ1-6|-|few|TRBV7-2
TGTGCCAGCAGCTACACAGGGATTAATTCACCCCTCCACTTT
CASSYTGINSPLHF
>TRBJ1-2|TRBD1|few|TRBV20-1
TGCAGGCGGGGACAGGCCCTCTATGGCTACACCTTC
CRRGQALYGYTF
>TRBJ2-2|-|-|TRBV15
TGTGCCACCAGCAGAGATGGTCACTTTGGGGAGCTGTTTTTT
CATSRDGHFGELFF
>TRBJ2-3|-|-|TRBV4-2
TGTGCCGCCTCCAGGGGCACAAGCACAGATACGCAGTATTTT
CAASRGTSTDTQYF
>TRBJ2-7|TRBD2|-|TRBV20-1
TGCAGTGCTACCGCGGGAGGCTACGAGCAGTACTTC
CSATAGGYEQYF
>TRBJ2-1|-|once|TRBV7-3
TGTGCCAGCAGCTTAAGCCCCCCGGGAGTGTTATTTGATGAGCAGTTCTTC
CASSLSPPGVLFDEQFF
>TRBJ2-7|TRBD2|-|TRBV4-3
TGCGCCAGCAGCCAAGGGGGAACTAGCGGTCCCTACGAGCAGTACTTC
CASSQGGTSGPYEQYF
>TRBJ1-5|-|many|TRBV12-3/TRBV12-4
TGTGCCAGCAGTTTCGCGGGGGCCGACAATCAGCCCCAGCATTTT
CASSFAGADNQPQHF
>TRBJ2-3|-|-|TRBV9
TGTGCCAGCAGTGCCGGGCTAAAGGGAGATACGCAGTATTTT
CASSAGLKGDTQYF
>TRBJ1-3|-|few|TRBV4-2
TGTGCCAGCAGCCCGACAGTAGGAAACACCATATATTTT
CASSPTVGNTIYF